The 7 T cell receptor beta chains below come from one sample, sequenced in a study of technical replicates of blood from a handful of donors. Profiling relied on immunoSEQ multiplex PCR, and the TCRdb table lists in-frame clones only, not all of them. The table includes approximately 81,000 clones, roughly 77% detected once. Sequenced input: PBMCs. The receptors come from a human donor in good health. Some clones in this sample may be carry-over from other donors' samples.

The chain has TRBV5-1 and TRBJ2-1; D unresolved. This CDR3 has 16 amino acids. Trimming shortened V by 4 bases and J by 0 bases, and 14 bases separated the two germline ends. Germline V gene sequence: CDR1 SGHRS, CDR2 YFSETQ. CDR3 residues: CASSVYASRSYNEQFF. DNA of the CDR3: TGCGCCAGCAGCGTGTACGCGTCACGCTCCTACAATGAGCAGTTCTTC.

V is TRBV19 and J is TRBJ1-2, with TRBD1 identical over 7 bases. Germline V gene data show CDR1 as LNHDA and CDR2 as SQIVND (reference sequence). The junction had 15 bases not matched to a gene; V was cut back by 7 bases and J by 4 bases. There are 16 residues in the CDR3. CDR3 protein: CASTLWLTGNPYGYTF. The CDR3 region has the DNA TGTGCCAGTACCCTATGGTTGACAGGGAACCCCTATGGCTACACCTTC.

This chain connects TRBV7-3 to TRBJ2-2, with 12 bases fitting TRBD2. The CDR3 is made up of 17 amino acids. Germline lookup yields CDR1 SGHTA and CDR2 FQGTGA. With V trimmed by 4 bases and J by 1 base, 4 bases remained unmatched. The CDR3 loop reads CASSSRGLAGNTGELFF. As DNA, the CDR3 is TGTGCCAGCAGCTCAAGGGGACTAGCGGGGAACACCGGGGAGCTGTTTTTT.

The chain recombines TRBV29-1 with TRBJ1-1; 9 bases align to TRBD1. The CDR3 spans 14 residues. The V gene's germline CDR1 is SQVTM and CDR2 ANQGSEA. Trimming cost V 6 bases and J 1 base; bases outside gene matches: 6. The CDR3 sequence: CSVGRTGENTEAFF. In DNA, the CDR3 is TGCAGCGTAGGCCGGACAGGGGAGAACACTGAAGCTTTCTTT.

The chain employs TRBV7-3 and TRBJ2-7; D unresolved. Germline V gene lookup returns CDR1 SGHTA and CDR2 FQGTGA. This CDR3 has 15 residues. V shed 1 base and J shed 4 bases, with 14 bases lying between them. The CDR3 region has the DNA TGTGCCAGCAGCTTAAATGTCGGCCCACAGTACGAGCAGTACTTC. This gives the protein CASSLNVGPQYEQYF.

This chain links TRBV5-1 with TRBJ2-2; TRBD2 aligns across 12 bases. Germline assignment: CDR1 SGHRS and CDR2 YFSETQ. This CDR3 has 17 amino acids. With V trimmed by 4 bases and J by 3 bases, 7 bases remained unmatched. The CDR3 DNA is TGCGCCAGCAGCCCTAGCGGGGGGGCCGTGGACACCGGGGAGCTGTTTTTT. Translated: CASSPSGGAVDTGELFF.

The CDR3 reads CASSLYSGNTIYF. In DNA, the CDR3 is TGTGCCAGCAGCTTATACAGCGGAAACACCATATATTTT. The V call is TRBV7-9, the J call TRBJ1-3, with no clear D. Germline V gene data show CDR1 as SEHNR and CDR2 as FQNEAQ (reference sequence). The CDR3 is 13 amino acids. Trimming stripped 2 bases from V and 4 bases from J, with 6 bases between.